What follows describes a single T cell receptor beta chain. Only one count was recorded for this clone. Its antigen remains unidentified. Base qualities were left out, and no much larger clone turns up one base away. The record originates from a study of blood T cell repertoires in COVID-19 (TCRdb year 2020). Study-level background: Collaborator samples came from the United States, Italy and Spain and covered acute and convalescent phases of COVID-19. The repertoires were made available in a free public database intended to serve as a resource for research on the immune response to SARS-CoV-2. The prospective study material was composed of cDNA or gDNA derived from T cells, B-cell-depleted T cells, or PBMCs. The sample metadata nearly always contained a de-identified subject ID, COVID-19 status, age in years and sex. Samples came from the ongoing ImmuneRACE study (first 160 participants) plus 1,254 subjects from 6 global collaborators. Subjects who had been exposed to COVID-19, were actively infected with it, or had recovered from it provided the deeply sampled blood TCRbeta repertoires that made up the dataset. HLA class I and class II types, where available, came from metadata supplied by the sample provider rather than from assay-based typing.

Each collaborating institution followed its own protocols to collect whole blood in K2EDTA tubes. For TCRbeta analysis, collaborator samples were shipped as frozen whole blood, as isolated PBMCs, or as DNA extracted from either sample type. General study outcomes and caveats: The amount of clinical and demographic metadata varied by source and participant and was provided uncurated.

The immunoSEQ Assay, a bias-controlled multiplex PCR, was used to amplify TCRbeta CDR3 regions from genomic DNA. For the original study's pipeline: Within the assay, amplification of reference gene primers was used to estimate how many nucleated cells each sample contained. To quantify the absolute abundance of each unique TCRbeta CDR3 rearrangement, sequence reads were collapsed and filtered. Productive Simpson clonality was computed per sample as the square root of Simpson's diversity index over productive rearrangements. Imported from immuneACCESS, the table was reduced by TCRdb to in-frame sequences with V and J called. These copies leave out some clones; in studies compared against another copy, an unresolved V gene accounts for under half, and the cause of the remainder is not known. V and J calls and clone size are as listed in that table; D and trimming were resolved from the DNA. In this sample the table shows tens of thousands of clones, approximately 75% of which occur a single time. The top ten clonotypes cover about an eighth of the sample.

The CDR3 covers 15 residues, taking in both the cysteine and the phenylalanine. The kept DNA is CDR3 alone, 45 bases in frame from the first base. The germline V gene (reference sequence) provides CDR1 LNHDA and CDR2 SQIVND. Trimming leaves V shorter by 5 bases and J shorter by 4 bases, with the junction holding 7 bases beyond the gene matches. This TCR came from a human donor in a cohort sampled during active COVID-19. The sequence joins TRBV19 to TRBJ2-1; 8 bases in the junction line up with TRBD2. Sequencing used peripheral blood. Here is the DNA: TGTGCCAGTAGTCGGGACGGGAGGGCTTACAATGAGCAGTTCTTC. This yields the protein CASSRDGRAYNEQFF.